This entry lists 9 T cell receptor beta chains sequenced from one sample in a study of early T cells in non-severe SARS-CoV-2 infection. TCRdb redid the calling of the 5' RACE reads with MiXCR, one entry per CDR3 protein. The sample shows about 100,000 distinct CDR3 sequences, approximately 13% of them seen only once. Sequencing was performed on whole blood. These receptors all stem from an adult who was a healthcare worker with PCR-confirmed SARS-CoV-2 infection or an uninfected control (not recorded which).

This clonotype was recorded at least ten times. This chain joins TRBV5-4 and TRBJ2-1; D is perhaps TRBD2 (5 bases). The CDR3 is made up of 15 amino acids. V lost 4 bases, J lost 0 bases, and 11 bases lay in between. Germline V gene data show CDR1 as SGHNT and CDR2 as YYREEE (reference sequence). DNA of the CDR3: TGTGCCAGCAGCGTAGGCGGAGGCTCCTACAATGAGCAGTTCTTC. This encodes CASSVGGGSYNEQFF.

This clonotype was seen only once. This clone may be a read error of a much larger clone one base away. The genes are TRBV6-5 and TRBJ2-7; 10 nucleotides line up with TRBD1. The trim removed 6 bases at V and 3 bases at J, leaving 5 bases unmatched. In germline, CDR1 is MNHEY, CDR2 SVGAGI. The CDR3 totals 14 residues. CDR3 sequence: CASSRTGGYYEQYF. DNA of the CDR3: TGTGCCAGCAGCCGGACAGGGGGTTACTACGAGCAGTACTTC.

The chain recombines TRBV7-9 with TRBJ2-1; 8 bases are shared with TRBD2. V shed 3 bases and J 2 bases; nucleotides not matched to a gene: 9. The CDR3 runs 17 residues. Germline CDR1 reads SEHNR; CDR2 reads FQNEAQ (reference sequence). DNA for the CDR3: TGTGCCAGCAGCTTGCTGTTAAGCGGGGGCACCTACAATGAGCAGTTCTTC. It specifies CASSLLLSGGTYNEQFF.

The count of this clonotype is one. CDR3 in DNA: TGCAGTGCTAGAATCCAGGGGAGGTTCATGAACACTGAAGCTTTCTTT. This sequence encodes CSARIQGRFMNTEAFF. This sequence joins TRBV20-1 and TRBJ1-1; D might be TRBD1 (6 bases). V dropped 2 bases and J dropped 0 bases, with 16 bases sitting between them. CDR1 is DFQATT, CDR2 SNEGSKA, per germline (reference sequence). CDR3 size: 16 residues.

This clonotype was picked up many times. The rearrangement links TRBV3-1 to TRBJ2-1; no clear D gene. Germline V lookup: CDR1 LGHDT, CDR2 YNNKEL (reference sequence). The CDR3 sequence is 11 residues long. V lost 1 base to trimming and J lost 12 bases, with 7 bases between them. The CDR3 is CASSQVGTQFF. The CDR3, as DNA: TGTGCCAGCAGCCAAGTGGGAACGCAGTTCTTC.

A note on this clonotype: A read error may explain this, as a much larger clone is one base away. V gene TRBV4-1 combines with J gene TRBJ2-7; D may be TRBD1 (5 bases). The CDR3 contains 15 residues. V was shortened by 0 bases and J by 3 bases, with 12 bases between the two germline ends. Germline CDR1 and CDR2: MGHRA and YSYEKL. The CDR3 nucleotides are TGCGCCAGCAGCCAAGAGGGGCGCAGTATCTACGAGCAGTACTTC. It specifies CASSQEGRSIYEQYF.

Many counts were recorded for this clonotype. The genes are TRBV18 and TRBJ2-1, with 11 positions matching TRBD1. The J segment lost 6 bases and the V segment lost 7 bases, leaving 5 bases of the junction unmatched. CDR1 and CDR2 (germline): KGHSH, LQKENI. The length of the CDR3 is 14 residues. The CDR3 region has the DNA TGTGCCAGCTGTTGGACAGGGGGCTGCAATGAGCAGTTCTTC. Protein sequence: CASCWTGGCNEQFF.

This clonotype occurred a few times. The chain carries TRBV18 and TRBJ1-1; 8 nucleotides match TRBD1. The CDR3 covers 15 residues. Germline CDR1 is KGHSH and CDR2 is LQKENI. V dropped 5 bases and J dropped 5; count of bases not matched to a gene: 10. The CDR3 DNA is TGTGCCAGCTCAGAGAGGACAGGGTCGAATACTGAAGCTTTCTTT. This codes for CASSERTGSNTEAFF.

The chain links TRBV5-5 to TRBJ1-3; TRBD1 is a possible D gene (5 bases). Germline V CDR1 and CDR2: SGHKS, YYEKEE (reference sequence). V was cut by 6 bases and J by 0 bases, with 16 bases left in between. CDR3 length: 16 amino acids. CDR3 in DNA: TGTGCCAGCAAATCGACAGAAAACTTCTCTGGAAACACCATATATTTT. Protein: CASKSTENFSGNTIYF.